This T cell receptor (beta chain) emerged from a study of radiotherapy plus CTLA-4 blockade in lung cancer (dated by TCRdb to the late 2010s). For the wider study: Among the enrolled patients, approximately 18% had an objective response, and 31% reached disease control.

The library was produced with the immunoSEQ multiplex PCR assay. The table comes from immuneACCESS by way of TCRdb, which keeps in-frame sequences with V and J called. Part of the clones is missing from these tables; in studies checked, under half for an unresolved V gene and the rest for unknown reasons. Recorded for this sample are more than 90,000 clones; around 75% of them occurred a single time. The ten largest clones represent around 4.8% of the sample. On this clone: Its antigen is not yet known. No quality values exist for individual bases; no much larger clone is one base distant.

In this study, focal radiation therapy paired with CTLA-4 blockade (ipilimumab) was tested in patients who had chemo-refractory metastatic non-small-cell lung cancer. The paper's findings and limits, for the study overall: The strongest predictors of response were reported to be early dynamic shifts in blood T cell clones along with a rise in serum interferon-beta following radiation. After treatment with radiotherapy and ipilimumab, TCR clones that came from tumors expanded in the peripheral blood.

This clonotype was sampled from a human donor with non-small cell lung cancer who had a partial response to radiotherapy plus ipilimumab. The sample consisted of peripheral blood, taken from a patient treated with radiotherapy plus ipilimumab.

The CDR3 corresponds to CASSPTGGFYEQYF. The DNA sequence reads TGCGCCAGCAGCCCGACAGGGGGATTTTACGAGCAGTACTTC. The sequence is built from TRBV5-1 and TRBJ2-7; TRBD1 lines up with 9 middle nucleotides. Germline trimming amounts to 4 bases on V and 4 bases on J, with 6 as the count of junction bases outside the gene matches. CDR1 and CDR2 (SGHRS, YFSETQ) derive from the germline V gene. Inclusive of the bounding cysteine and phenylalanine, the CDR3 is 14 residues long. Solely the CDR3 DNA is kept, with 42 bases framed from the first base.